This T cell receptor beta chain comes out of a study of blood T cell repertoires in COVID-19. Across the whole study: Samples representing acute and convalescent COVID-19 were sourced from the United States, Italy and Spain.

The CDR3 is made up of 15 amino acids. V dropped 2 bases and J dropped 3 bases, with 13 bases sitting between them. Germline V gives CDR1 SGHNT, CDR2 YENEEA. Original processing notes: Researchers report that nucleated cell counts were estimated from reference gene primer amplification. The repertoire was sequenced with immunoSEQ multiplex PCR; TCRdb's copy has only in-frame clones and lacks some. V and J calls and clone size follow that table, whereas D and trimming were derived from the DNA. The sample yields around 30,000 clones, 80% to 90% seen once. The sequencing input was peripheral blood. The rearrangement links TRBV11-3 to TRBJ1-2; D uncertain. The TCR sequence derives from a woman of 80 years or more with active or convalescent COVID-19. CDR3: CASSLFLERDYGYTF. In nucleotides, the CDR3 is TGTGCCAGCAGCTTATTCCTGGAACGGGACTATGGCTACACCTTC.